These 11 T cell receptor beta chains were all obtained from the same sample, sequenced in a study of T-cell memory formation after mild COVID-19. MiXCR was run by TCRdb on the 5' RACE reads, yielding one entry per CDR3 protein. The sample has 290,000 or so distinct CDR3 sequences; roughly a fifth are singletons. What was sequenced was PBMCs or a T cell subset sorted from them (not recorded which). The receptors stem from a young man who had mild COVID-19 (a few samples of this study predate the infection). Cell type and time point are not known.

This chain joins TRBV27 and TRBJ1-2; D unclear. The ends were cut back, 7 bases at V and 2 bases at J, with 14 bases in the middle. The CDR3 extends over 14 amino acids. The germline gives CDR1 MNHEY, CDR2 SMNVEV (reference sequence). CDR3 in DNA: TGTGCCAGCACGGGTTGGTCTGGAAACTATGGCTACACCTTC. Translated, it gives CASTGWSGNYGYTF.

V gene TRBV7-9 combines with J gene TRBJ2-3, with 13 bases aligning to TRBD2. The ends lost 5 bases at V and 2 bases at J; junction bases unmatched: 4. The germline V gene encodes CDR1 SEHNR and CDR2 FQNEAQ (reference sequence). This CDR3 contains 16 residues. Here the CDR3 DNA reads TGTGCCAGCAGCCAGACTAGCGGGGGGTCCACAGATACGCAGTATTTT. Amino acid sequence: CASSQTSGGSTDTQYF.

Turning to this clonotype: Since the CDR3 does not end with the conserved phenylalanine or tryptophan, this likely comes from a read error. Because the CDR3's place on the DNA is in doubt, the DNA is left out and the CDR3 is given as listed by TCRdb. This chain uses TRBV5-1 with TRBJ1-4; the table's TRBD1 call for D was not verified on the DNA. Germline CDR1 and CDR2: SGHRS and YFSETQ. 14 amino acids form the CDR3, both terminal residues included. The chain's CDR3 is CASSPGGETGLMTI.

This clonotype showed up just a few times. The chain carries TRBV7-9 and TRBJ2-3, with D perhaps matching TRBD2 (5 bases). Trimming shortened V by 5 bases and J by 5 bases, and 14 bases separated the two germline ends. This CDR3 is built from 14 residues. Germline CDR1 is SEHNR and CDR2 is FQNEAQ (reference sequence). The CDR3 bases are TGTGCCAGCAGCCATACCGCTGCGGGAGATACGCAGTATTTT. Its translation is CASSHTAAGDTQYF. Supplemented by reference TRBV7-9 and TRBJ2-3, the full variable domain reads DTGVSQNPRHKITKRGQNVTFRCDPISEHNRLYWYRQTLGQGPEFLTYFQNEAQLEKSRLLSDRFSAERPKGSFSTLEIQRTEQGDSAMYLCASSHTAAGDTQYFGPGTRLTVL.

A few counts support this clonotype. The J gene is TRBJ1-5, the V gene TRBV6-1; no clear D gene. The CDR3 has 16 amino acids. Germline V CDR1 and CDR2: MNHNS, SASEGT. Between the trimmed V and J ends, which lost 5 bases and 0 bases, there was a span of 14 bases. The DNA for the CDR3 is TGTGCCAGCAGTTCTAGTAGAAGGTATAGCAATCAGCCCCAGCATTTT. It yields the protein CASSSSRRYSNQPQHF.

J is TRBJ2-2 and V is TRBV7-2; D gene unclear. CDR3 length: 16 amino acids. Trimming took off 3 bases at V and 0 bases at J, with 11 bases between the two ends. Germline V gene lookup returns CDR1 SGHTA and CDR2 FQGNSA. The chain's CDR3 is CASSLQAGSNTGELFF. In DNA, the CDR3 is TGTGCCAGCAGCTTGCAGGCAGGATCGAACACCGGGGAGCTGTTTTTT.

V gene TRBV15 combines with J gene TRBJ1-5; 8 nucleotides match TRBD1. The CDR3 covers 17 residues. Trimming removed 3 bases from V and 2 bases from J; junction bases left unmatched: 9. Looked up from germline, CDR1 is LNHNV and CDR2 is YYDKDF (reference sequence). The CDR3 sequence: CATSSRQGWIGNQPQHF. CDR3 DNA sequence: TGTGCCACCAGCAGTAGACAGGGGTGGATAGGCAATCAGCCCCAGCATTTT. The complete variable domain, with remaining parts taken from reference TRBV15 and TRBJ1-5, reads DAMVIQNPRYQVTQFGKPVTLSCSQTLNHNVMYWYQQKSSQAPKLLFHYYDKDFNNEADTPDNFQSRRPNTSFCFLDIRSPGLGDTAMYLCATSSRQGWIGNQPQHFGDGTRLSIL.

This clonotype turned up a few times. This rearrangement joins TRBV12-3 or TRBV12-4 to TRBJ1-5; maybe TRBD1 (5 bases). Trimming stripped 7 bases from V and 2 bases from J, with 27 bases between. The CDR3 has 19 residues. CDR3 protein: CASTDPAAGYTSGNQPQHF. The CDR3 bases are TGTGCCAGCACCGATCCCGCTGCAGGGTACACATCAGGCAATCAGCCCCAGCATTTT.

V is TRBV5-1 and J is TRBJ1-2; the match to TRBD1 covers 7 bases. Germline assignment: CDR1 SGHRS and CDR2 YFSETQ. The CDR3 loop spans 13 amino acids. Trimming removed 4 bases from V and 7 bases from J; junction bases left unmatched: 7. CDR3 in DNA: TGCGCCAGCAGCCGCTACAGGGGAGGTGGCTACACCTTC. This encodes CASSRYRGGGYTF. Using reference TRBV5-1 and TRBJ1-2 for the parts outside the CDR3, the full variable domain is KAGVTQTPRYLIKTRGQQVTLSCSPISGHRSVSWYQQTPGQGLQFLFEYFSETQRNKGNFPGRFSGRQFSNSRSEMNVSTLELGDSALYLCASSRYRGGGYTFGSGTRLTVV.

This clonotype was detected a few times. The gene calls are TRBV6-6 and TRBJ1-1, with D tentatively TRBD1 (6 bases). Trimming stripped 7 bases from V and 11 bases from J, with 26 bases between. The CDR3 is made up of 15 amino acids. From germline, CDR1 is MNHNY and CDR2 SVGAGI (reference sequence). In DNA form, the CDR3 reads TGTGCCAGCAACAGGGACAAGGCGCTTAGGGGATACGCTTTCTTT. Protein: CASNRDKALRGYAFF.

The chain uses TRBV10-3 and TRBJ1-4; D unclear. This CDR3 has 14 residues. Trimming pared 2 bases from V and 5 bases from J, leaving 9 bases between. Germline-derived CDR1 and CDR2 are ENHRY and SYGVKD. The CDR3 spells CAISEILGNEKLFF. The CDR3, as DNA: TGTGCCATCAGTGAGATACTGGGGAATGAAAAACTGTTTTTT.